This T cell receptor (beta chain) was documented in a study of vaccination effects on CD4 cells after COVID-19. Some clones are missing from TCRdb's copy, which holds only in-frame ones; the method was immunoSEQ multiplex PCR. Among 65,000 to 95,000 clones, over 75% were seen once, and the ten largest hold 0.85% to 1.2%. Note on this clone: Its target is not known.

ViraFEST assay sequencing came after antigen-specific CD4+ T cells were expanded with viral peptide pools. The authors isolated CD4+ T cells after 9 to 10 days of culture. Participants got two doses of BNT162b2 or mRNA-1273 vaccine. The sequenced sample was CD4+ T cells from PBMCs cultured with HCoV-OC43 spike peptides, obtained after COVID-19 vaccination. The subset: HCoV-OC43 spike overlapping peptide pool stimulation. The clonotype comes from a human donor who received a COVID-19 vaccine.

Here the CDR3 DNA reads TGTGCCAGCAGCCAAGATTCCATTTCCCCGACAGGCACCTCTGAAGCTTTCTTT. Translation gives CASSQDSISPTGTSEAFF. The V call is TRBV3-1 (or the pseudogene TRBV3-2), the J call TRBJ1-1; TRBD1 is a possible D gene (6 bases). In germline, CDR1 is LGHDT, CDR2 YNNKEL (reference sequence). The V gene lost 0 bases and the J gene lost 6 bases, with 23 bases spanning the gap. This CDR3 has 18 residues.